The clone carrying this T cell receptor beta chain has a count of ten or more. The record originates from a study of Graves' ophthalmopathy and Graves' hyperthyroidism. Overall study: Peripheral blood (taken before any treatment) was collected at initial diagnosis.

Pregnant or lactating patients and those with other autoimmune diseases or uncontrolled infections were excluded. There are 14 residues in the CDR3. V gave up 6 bases and J gave up 0 bases, with 12 bases separating them. Germline lookup yields CDR1 MNHNS and CDR2 SASEGT. Amplification targeted the TCR beta CDR3 regions, with RNA transcripts as the source material. The workflow started with a first-round RT-PCR run with HTBI primers and then moved on to a second-round multiplex PCR. One entry per CDR3 protein, called by TCRdb with MiXCR from the multiplex PCR reads. Here the sample spans roughly 500,000 distinct CDR3 sequences, around 15% being singletons.

The sample comprised blood. The rearrangement joins TRBV6-1 to TRBJ2-7, with D unresolved. The sequence derives from a woman under 40 with Graves' ophthalmopathy. The CDR3 region has the DNA TGTGCCAGCAGGGAGACGGACGACTCCTACGAGCAGTACTTC. Translation gives CASRETDDSYEQYF.